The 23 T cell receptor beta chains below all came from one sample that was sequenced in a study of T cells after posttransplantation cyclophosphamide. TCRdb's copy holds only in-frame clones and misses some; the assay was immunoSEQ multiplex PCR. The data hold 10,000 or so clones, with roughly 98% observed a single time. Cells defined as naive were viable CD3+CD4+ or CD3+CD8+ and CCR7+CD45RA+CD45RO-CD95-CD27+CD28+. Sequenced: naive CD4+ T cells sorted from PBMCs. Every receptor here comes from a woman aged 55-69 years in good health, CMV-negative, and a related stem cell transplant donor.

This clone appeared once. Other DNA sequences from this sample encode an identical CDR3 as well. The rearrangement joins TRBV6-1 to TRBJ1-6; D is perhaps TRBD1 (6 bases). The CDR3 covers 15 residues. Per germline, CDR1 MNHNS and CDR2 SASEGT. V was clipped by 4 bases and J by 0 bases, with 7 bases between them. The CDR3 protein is CASSATGSYNSPLHF. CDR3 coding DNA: TGTGCCAGCAGTGCGACAGGCTCCTATAATTCACCCCTCCACTTT.

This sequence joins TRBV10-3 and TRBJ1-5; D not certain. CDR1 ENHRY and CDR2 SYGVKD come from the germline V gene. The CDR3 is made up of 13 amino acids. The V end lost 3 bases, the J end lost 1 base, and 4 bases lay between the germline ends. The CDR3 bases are TGTGCCATCAGTGACCTCAGCAATCAGCCCCAGCATTTT. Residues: CAISDLSNQPQHF.

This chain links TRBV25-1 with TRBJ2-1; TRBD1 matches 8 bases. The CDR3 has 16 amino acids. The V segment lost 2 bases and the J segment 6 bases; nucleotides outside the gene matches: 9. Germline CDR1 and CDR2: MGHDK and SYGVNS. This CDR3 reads CASSELSGGSGNEQFF. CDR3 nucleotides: TGTGCCAGCAGTGAACTGTCAGGGGGCTCGGGCAATGAGCAGTTCTTC.

The CDR3 here is CAARDRGPTDTQYF. The CDR3 DNA reads TGTGCCGCCCGGGACAGGGGACCCACAGATACGCAGTATTTT. This sequence joins TRBV2 and TRBJ2-3, with 10 bases matching TRBD1. Germline CDR1 SNHLY, CDR2 FYNNEI. V dropped 11 bases and J dropped 2; count of bases not matched to a gene: 7. This CDR3 contains 14 residues. Full variable domain (outside the CDR3, taken from reference TRBV2 and TRBJ2-3): EPEVTQTPSHQVTQMGQEVILRCVPISNHLYFYWYRQILGQKVEFLVSFYNNEISEKSEIFDDQFSVERPDGSNFTLKIRSTKLEDSAMYFCAARDRGPTDTQYFGPGTRLTVL.

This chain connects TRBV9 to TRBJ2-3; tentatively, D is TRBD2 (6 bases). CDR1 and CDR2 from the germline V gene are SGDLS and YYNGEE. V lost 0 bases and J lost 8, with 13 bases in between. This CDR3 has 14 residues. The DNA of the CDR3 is TGTGCCAGCAGCGTAGGGGGACTCCCCGGTACGCAGTATTTT. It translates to CASSVGGLPGTQYF.

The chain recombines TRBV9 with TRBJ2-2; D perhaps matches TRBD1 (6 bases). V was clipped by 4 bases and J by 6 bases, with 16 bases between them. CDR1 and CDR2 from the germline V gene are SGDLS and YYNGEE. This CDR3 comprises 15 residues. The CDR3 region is CASSPRTVGAGELFF. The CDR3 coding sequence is TGTGCCAGCAGCCCACGGACAGTAGGGGCCGGGGAGCTGTTTTTT. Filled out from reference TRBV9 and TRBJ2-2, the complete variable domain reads DSGVTQTPKHLITATGQRVTLRCSPRSGDLSVYWYQQSLDQGLQFLIQYYNGEERAKGNILERFSAQQFPDLHSELNLSSLELGDSALYFCASSPRTVGAGELFFGEGSRLTVL.

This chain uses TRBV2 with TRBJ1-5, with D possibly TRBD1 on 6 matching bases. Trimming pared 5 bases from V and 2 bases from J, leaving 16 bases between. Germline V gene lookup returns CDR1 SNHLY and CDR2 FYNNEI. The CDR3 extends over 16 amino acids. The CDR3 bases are TGTGCCAGCAGTCCCGCGGGGGGGCGCGGCAATCAGCCCCAGCATTTT. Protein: CASSPAGGRGNQPQHF.

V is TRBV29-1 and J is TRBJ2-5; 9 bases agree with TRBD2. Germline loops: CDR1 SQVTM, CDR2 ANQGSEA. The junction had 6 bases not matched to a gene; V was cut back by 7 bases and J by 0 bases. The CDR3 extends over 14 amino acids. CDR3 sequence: CSAPTSGHQETQYF. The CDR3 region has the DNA TGCAGCGCCCCGACTAGCGGACACCAAGAGACCCAGTACTTC.

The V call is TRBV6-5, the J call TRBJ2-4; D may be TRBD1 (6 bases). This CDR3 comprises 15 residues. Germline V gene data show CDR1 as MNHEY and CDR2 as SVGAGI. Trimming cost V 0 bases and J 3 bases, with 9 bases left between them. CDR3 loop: CASSYSGADKNIQYF. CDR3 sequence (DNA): TGTGCCAGCAGTTACTCGGGGGCGGACAAAAACATTCAGTACTTC.

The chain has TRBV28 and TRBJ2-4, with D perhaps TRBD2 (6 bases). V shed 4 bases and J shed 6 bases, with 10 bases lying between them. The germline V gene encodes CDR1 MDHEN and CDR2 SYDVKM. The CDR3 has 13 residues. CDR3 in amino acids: CASSWGDLNIQYF. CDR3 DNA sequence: TGTGCCAGCAGTTGGGGGGACCTAAACATTCAGTACTTC.

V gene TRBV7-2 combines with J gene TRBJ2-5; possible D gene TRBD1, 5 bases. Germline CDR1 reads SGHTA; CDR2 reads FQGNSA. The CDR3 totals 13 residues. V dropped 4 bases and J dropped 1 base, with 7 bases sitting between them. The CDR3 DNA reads TGTGCCAGCAGCTACGACAGCCAAGAGACCCAGTACTTC. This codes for CASSYDSQETQYF.

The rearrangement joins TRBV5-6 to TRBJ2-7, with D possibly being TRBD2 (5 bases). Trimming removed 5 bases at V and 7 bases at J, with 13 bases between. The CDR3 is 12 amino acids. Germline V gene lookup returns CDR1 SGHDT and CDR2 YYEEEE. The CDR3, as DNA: TGTGCCAGCAGGAGCTTATCGGGAGAGCAGTACGTC. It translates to CASRSLSGEQYV.

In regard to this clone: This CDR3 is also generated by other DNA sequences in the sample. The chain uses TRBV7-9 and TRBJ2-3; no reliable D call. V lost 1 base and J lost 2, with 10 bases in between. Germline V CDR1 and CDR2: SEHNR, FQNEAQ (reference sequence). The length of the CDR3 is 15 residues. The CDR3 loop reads CASSLVLADTDTQYF. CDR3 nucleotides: TGTGCCAGCAGCTTAGTGTTGGCAGACACAGATACGCAGTATTTT.

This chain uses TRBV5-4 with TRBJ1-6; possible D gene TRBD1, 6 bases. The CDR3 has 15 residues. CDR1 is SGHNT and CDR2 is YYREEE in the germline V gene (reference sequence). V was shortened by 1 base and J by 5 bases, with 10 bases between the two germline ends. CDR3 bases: TGTGCCAGCAGCTTGTCGGGACACCATAATTCACCCCTCCACTTT. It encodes CASSLSGHHNSPLHF.

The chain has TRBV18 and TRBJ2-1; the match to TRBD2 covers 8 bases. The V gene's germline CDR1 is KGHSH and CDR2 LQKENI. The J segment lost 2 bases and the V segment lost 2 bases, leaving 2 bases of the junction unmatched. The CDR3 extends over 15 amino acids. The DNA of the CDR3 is TGTGCCAGCTCACCAGGAGCGGGGGCCTACAATGAGCAGTTCTTC. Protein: CASSPGAGAYNEQFF.

The CDR3 DNA reads TGTGCCAGCAGCTTAGAGGGGGCATTCGTTAATGAGCAGTTCTTC. Encoded protein: CASSLEGAFVNEQFF. The J gene is TRBJ2-1, the V gene TRBV11-2, with D possibly TRBD1 on 6 matching bases. V lost 0 bases and J lost 7, with 13 bases in between. Looked up from germline, CDR1 is SGHAT and CDR2 is FQNNGV. This CDR3 contains 15 residues.

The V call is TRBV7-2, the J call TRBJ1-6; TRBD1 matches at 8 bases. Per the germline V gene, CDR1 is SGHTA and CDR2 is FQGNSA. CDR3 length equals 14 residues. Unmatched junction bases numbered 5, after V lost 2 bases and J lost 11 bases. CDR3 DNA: TGTGCCAGCAGCTTATCCCCAGGGGGCGCACCCCTCCACTTT. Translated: CASSLSPGGAPLHF.

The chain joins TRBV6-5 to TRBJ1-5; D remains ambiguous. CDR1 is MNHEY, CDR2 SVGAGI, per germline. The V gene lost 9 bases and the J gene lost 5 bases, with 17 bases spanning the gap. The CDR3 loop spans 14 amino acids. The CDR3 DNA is TGTGCCAGTAAACTGTCGCGCGGAGATCAGCCCCAGCATTTT. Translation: CASKLSRGDQPQHF.

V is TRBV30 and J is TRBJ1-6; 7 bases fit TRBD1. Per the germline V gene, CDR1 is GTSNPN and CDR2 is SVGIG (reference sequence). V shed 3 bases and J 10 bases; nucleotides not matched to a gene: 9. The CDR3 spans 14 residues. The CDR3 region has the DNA TGTGCCTGGAGATACTGGGACAGTAAATCACCCCTCCACTTT. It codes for CAWRYWDSKSPLHF.

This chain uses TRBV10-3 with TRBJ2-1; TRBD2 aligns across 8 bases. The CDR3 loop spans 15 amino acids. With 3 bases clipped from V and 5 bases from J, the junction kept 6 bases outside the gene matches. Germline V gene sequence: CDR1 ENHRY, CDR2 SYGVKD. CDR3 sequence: CAISESGGPHNEQFF. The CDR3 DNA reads TGTGCCATCAGTGAATCGGGGGGGCCCCACAATGAGCAGTTCTTC.

The DNA of the CDR3 is TGTGCCAGCAGCTTAGGGACCGGGGCCCAGTACTTC. Translated, it gives CASSLGTGAQYF. The chain uses TRBV11-3 and TRBJ2-5; TRBD2 might be the D (5 bases). CDR1 and CDR2 from the germline V gene are SGHNT and YENEEA. V was trimmed by 1 base and J by 9 bases, leaving 9 bases between them. CDR3 length equals 12 residues.

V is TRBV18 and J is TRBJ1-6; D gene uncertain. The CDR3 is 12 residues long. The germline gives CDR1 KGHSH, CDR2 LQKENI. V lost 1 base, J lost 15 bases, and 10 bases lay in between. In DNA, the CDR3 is TGTGCCAGCTCACCACAAGAGGGTCGCCTCCACTTT. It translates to CASSPQEGRLHF.

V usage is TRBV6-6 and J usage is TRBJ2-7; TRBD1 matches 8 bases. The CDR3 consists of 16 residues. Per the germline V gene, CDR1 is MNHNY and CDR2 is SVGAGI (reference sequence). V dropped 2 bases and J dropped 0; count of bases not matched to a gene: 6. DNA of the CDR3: TGTGCCAGCAGTTACCCCAGGGGGCAGAGCTCCTACGAGCAGTACTTC. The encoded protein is CASSYPRGQSSYEQYF.